The present entry profiles one TCR beta chain with its context. What antigen it recognizes has not been identified. Base-call qualities are not available, and no considerably larger clone is one nucleotide away. This specimen belongs to a study of T cell responses to AZD1222 COVID-19 vaccine (dated by TCRdb to 2020 to 2022). A note on the overall study: Because spike-specific TCR depth and breadth did not differ between the two schedules, AZD1222 recipients who got a second dose at roughly 4 weeks were pooled with those who got a second dose at roughly 12 weeks. A total of approximately 250 trial participants underwent TCR sequencing, of whom about 200 had received two doses of AZD1222 and around 26 had received two doses of the MenACWY control vaccine. Trial participants were enrolled into age subgroups of 18-55, 56-69 and 70-plus years, which contained about 150, 27 and 61 TCR-sequenced participants, respectively. Study-wide findings and limitations: A significant rise in spike-specific TCR breadth and depth was observed after two AZD1222 doses relative to day 0 and relative to MenACWY recipients. Reportedly, almost half of the unique spike-specific TCRs recognized epitopes lying outside the regions that are mutated in the B.1.351 and B.1.1.7 variants. The 56-69-year group was small, and its depth increase did not reach significance, likely because of low power. Because no day 14 peak-response samples were available, repertoires were characterized only after the peak T cell response. Conclusions about previously exposed vaccinees are limited, since just six AZD1222 recipients were seropositive for SARS-CoV-2 at baseline. Participants were mostly white British, with more females than males. The authors suggested clonal diversity may have been underestimated. The vaccine-associated CD4 TCRs covered the entire spike protein, and the dominant responses fell in regions 160-218 and 743-854.

The CDR3 regions of human TCRbeta chains were subjected to immunosequencing. In the source study's methods: Repertoire TCRs were matched against a reference library of SARS-CoV-2-specific TCRs generated with the MIRA antigen-specificity platform. Breadth was defined as the fraction of unique TCRs that were SARS-CoV-2-associated, and depth was defined as the fraction of total T cells that were SARS-CoV-2-associated. Each spike-specific TCR was assigned to its reactive spike region and to a CD4 or CD8 class using the MIRA data. Log10-transformed breadth and depth values were compared by one-way ANOVA with Sidak's multiple comparisons tests. The immuneACCESS repertoire file appears here via TCRdb, limited to in-frame rearrangements. These files lack a portion of the clones; in checked studies, under half of the deficit traces to unresolved V genes, and the cause of the others is not known. That table gives V, J and clone size, and the DNA gave D and trimming. The sample table records 110,000 to 150,000 clones; more than 85% of these occur just once. The ten most abundant clones make up 2.8% of the sample.

The intended sense of this specimen's time point label: baseline before first vaccination. Samples from vaccinated people were obtained from the UK trials COV001 and COV002, which included a single-blind randomized controlled phase 2/3 trial of AZD1222 (ChAdOx1 nCoV-19) in healthy adults. Trial participant PBMC samples were collected at day 0 and day 28 after the second dose for TCRbeta chain sequencing. The starting material was peripheral blood, obtained on day 0 of AZD1222 vaccination. The receptor was isolated from an adult in good health.

The CDR3 loop reads CASSSDGREKLFF. The sequenced DNA is TGTGCCAGCAGCTCTGACGGGAGGGAAAAACTGTTTTTT. The chain uses TRBV7-8 and TRBJ1-4; the D segment cannot be called with confidence. The CDR3 numbers 13 residues from cysteine through phenylalanine. Of the read, only the CDR3 DNA is kept; its 39 bases are in frame from base 1. The trim is 4 bases for V and 8 bases for J, with a gap of 11 bases between the germline ends. The germline V gene encodes CDR1 SGHVS and CDR2 FQNEAQ.